This TCR beta chain was recovered during a study of T cell responses to AZD1222 COVID-19 vaccine. Comments on this clone: Its antigen remains unknown.

TCRdb's table, derived via immunoSEQ multiplex PCR, lists solely in-frame clones and lacks some. Of about 120,000 clones listed, roughly 84% are singletons. Germline CDR1 and CDR2: SGHRS and YFSETQ. V shed 3 bases and J 3 bases; nucleotides not matched to a gene: 5. The CDR3 is made up of 14 amino acids. Regarding the study as a whole: Clonal diversity may have been underestimated in mostly white British donors. Baseline serology detected seropositivity in only a handful of AZD1222 recipients.

The sequences come from peripheral blood, collected on day 0 of AZD1222 vaccination. This sequence was found in an adult in good health. The V call is TRBV5-1, the J call TRBJ1-1; 7 nucleotides match TRBD1. The chain's CDR3 is CASSSQGRDTEAFF. CDR3 nucleotides: TGCGCCAGCAGCTCACAGGGGAGGGACACTGAAGCTTTCTTT.